The T cell receptor beta chain described here comes from a study of T cell responses to AZD1222 COVID-19 vaccine. Whole-study results and caveats: Just a handful of AZD1222 recipients were seropositive at baseline. Clonal diversity may have been underestimated in mostly white British donors.

Second-dose intervals of approximately 4 or approximately 12 weeks were pooled. V shed 0 bases and J shed 8 bases, with 10 bases lying between them. Germline CDR1 MNHEY, CDR2 SVGAGI. The CDR3 runs to 13 residues. Clones were read by immunoSEQ multiplex PCR, and TCRdb kept only the in-frame ones, dropping some. The sample shows some 42,000 clones, approximately 80% of them seen only once. In the case of this clone: The antigen is not known.

The sequence was collected from an adult who received the AZD1222 COVID-19 vaccine. This chain connects TRBV6-5 to TRBJ1-2; no clear D gene. Material: peripheral blood, obtained 28 days after the second AZD1222 dose. In nucleotides, the CDR3 is TGTGCCAGCAGTTACTCAGAGGGCGGCGGCTACACCTTC. As protein: CASSYSEGGGYTF.